These 30 T cell receptor beta chains originate from one sample sequenced in a study of T cell repertoires in ileal Crohn's disease. The time point was: neoterminal ileum biopsy at postoperative endoscopy, about 6 months after surgery. Some clones are missing from TCRdb's copy, which holds only in-frame ones; the method was immunoSEQ multiplex PCR. Seen here are more than 12,000 clones, more than 60% observed once, and the top ten hold 4.1%. Sequencing was carried out using ileal tissue. All receptors derive from an adult with Crohn's disease.

This chain links TRBV30 with TRBJ1-3; the D is unclear. The CDR3 contains 14 residues. From germline, CDR1 is GTSNPN and CDR2 SVGIG (reference sequence). Trimming took 0 bases from V and 0 from J, leaving 6 bases between them. The DNA for the CDR3 is TGTGCCTGGAGTGTACCCGGCTCTGGAAACACCATATATTTT. This codes for CAWSVPGSGNTIYF.

V usage is TRBV2 and J usage is TRBJ1-4, with D perhaps matching TRBD1 (5 bases). In germline, CDR1 is SNHLY, CDR2 FYNNEI. This CDR3 is built from 14 residues. Trimming removed 5 bases at V and 4 bases at J, with 11 bases between. This CDR3 reads CASSRGLLNEKLFF. The DNA of the CDR3 is TGTGCCAGCAGTCGGGGACTGCTTAATGAAAAACTGTTTTTT.

The chain uses TRBV15 and TRBJ2-5; the D gene is possibly TRBD2 (5 bases). Per germline, CDR1 LNHNV and CDR2 YYDKDF (reference sequence). The CDR3 runs to 15 residues. The germline V and J ends were trimmed by 0 bases and 7 bases, with 15 bases remaining between them. The CDR3 region is CATSRDQWGAATQYF. In DNA form, the CDR3 reads TGTGCCACCAGCAGAGATCAATGGGGAGCGGCGACCCAGTACTTC.

The CDR3 nucleotides are TGCGCCAGCAGCCAGGTTGACCTGTTTTATGAAAAACTGTTTTTT. It encodes CASSQVDLFYEKLFF. The chain employs TRBV4-1 and TRBJ1-4; D gene unclear. Germline CDR1 MGHRA, CDR2 YSYEKL. With 3 bases removed from V and 6 bases from J, the gap between germline ends came to 14 bases. The CDR3 length is 15 residues.

The V gene is TRBV27, the J gene TRBJ1-1; D perhaps matches TRBD1 (6 bases). Germline CDR1 MNHEY, CDR2 SMNVEV (reference sequence). This CDR3 comprises 13 residues. V lost 3 bases to trimming and J lost 6 bases, with 11 bases between them. This chain's CDR3 is CASSFGGAPEAFF. The CDR3 DNA follows: TGTGCCAGCAGTTTTGGGGGGGCACCTGAAGCTTTCTTT.

This clone has only a few counts. The chain uses TRBV4-2 and TRBJ1-5, with D possibly matching TRBD1 (6 bases). Germline CDR1 LGHNA, CDR2 YNFKEQ. This CDR3 comprises 15 residues. V was shortened by 4 bases and J by 5 bases, with 15 bases between the two germline ends. The DNA for the CDR3 is TGTGCCAGCAGCCGGGACATGGTCGAGGATCAGCCCCAGCATTTT. Its translation: CASSRDMVEDQPQHF.

CDR3 protein: CASSTGSSYEQYF. The CDR3 region has the DNA TGTGCCAGCAGCACAGGGAGCTCCTACGAGCAGTACTTC. The V and J genes are TRBV2 and TRBJ2-7, with D perhaps matching TRBD1 (6 bases). V was clipped by 6 bases and J by 0 bases, with 9 bases between them. Germline V CDR1 and CDR2: SNHLY, FYNNEI. This CDR3 contains 13 residues.

The chain employs TRBV7-2 and TRBJ2-5, with 9 positions matching TRBD1. The trim removed 5 bases at V and 5 bases at J, leaving 15 bases unmatched. From germline, CDR1 is SGHTA and CDR2 FQGNSA. The CDR3 covers 17 residues. The CDR3 nucleotides read TGTGCCAGCAGCCCTCGACAGGGGGAAGTAGGTCAGGAGACCCAGTACTTC. Translation gives CASSPRQGEVGQETQYF.

The rearrangement links TRBV6-6 to TRBJ1-1; TRBD1 aligns across 7 bases. Germline CDR1 MNHNY, CDR2 SVGAGI (reference sequence). The CDR3 extends over 12 amino acids. The junction had 2 bases not matched to a gene; V was cut back by 7 bases and J by 3 bases. The CDR3 sequence: CASNQGDTEAFF. CDR3 nucleotides: TGTGCCAGCAATCAGGGGGACACTGAAGCTTTCTTT.

This chain connects TRBV10-3 to TRBJ2-3; no reliable D call. CDR3 size: 12 residues. Germline V CDR1 and CDR2: ENHRY, SYGVKD. V was cut by 4 bases and J by 1 base, with 3 bases left in between. CDR3 DNA sequence: TGTGCCATCAGTGTGCGCACAGATACGCAGTATTTT. Protein sequence: CAISVRTDTQYF.

In its sample, this clone was seen a few times. The chain links TRBV7-6 to TRBJ1-1; weak D call: TRBD1 (5 bases). CDR1 and CDR2 from the germline V gene are SGHVS and FNYEAQ. CDR3 size: 14 residues. V was shortened by 1 base and J by 7 bases, with 13 bases between the two germline ends. As DNA, the CDR3 is TGTGCCAGCAGCTTAGAAGAGACAGCCTTTGAAGCTTTCTTT. Its translation: CASSLEETAFEAFF.

The chain joins TRBV14 to TRBJ1-6, with D hard to call. Trimming removed 3 bases from V and 0 bases from J, with 6 bases in between. Germline V gene sequence: CDR1 SGHDN, CDR2 FVKESK. This CDR3 spans 15 amino acids. Here the CDR3 reads CASSHDFSYNSPLHF. CDR3 bases: TGTGCCAGCAGCCACGACTTCTCCTATAATTCACCCCTCCACTTT.

This chain links TRBV5-1 with TRBJ2-5; 8 bases agree with TRBD2. In germline, CDR1 is SGHRS, CDR2 YFSETQ. The J segment lost 1 base and the V segment lost 0 bases, leaving 8 bases of the junction unmatched. CDR3 size: 17 residues. The DNA for the CDR3 is TGCGCCAGCAGCTTGGCGGCGAAAGGGACTAGCCAAGAGACCCAGTACTTC. It yields the protein CASSLAAKGTSQETQYF.

Only one count was recorded for this clone. The genes are TRBV7-2 and TRBJ2-5; 8 bases are a match to TRBD1. The J segment lost 0 bases and the V segment lost 5 bases, leaving 5 bases of the junction unmatched. Germline V gives CDR1 SGHTA, CDR2 FQGNSA. There are 15 residues in the CDR3. The CDR3: CASSPLTGDQETQYF. CDR3 coding DNA: TGTGCCAGCAGCCCGTTGACAGGGGACCAAGAGACCCAGTACTTC.

The CDR3 DNA reads as TGCGCCAGCAGCTTGGCCGGGGCTTTTGGGCATGAGCAGTTCTTC. Protein product: CASSLAGAFGHEQFF. V is TRBV5-1 and J is TRBJ2-1; D may match TRBD1 or TRBD2 (5 bases each). The V end lost 0 bases, the J end lost 8 bases, and 15 bases lay between the germline ends. Germline V gene lookup returns CDR1 SGHRS and CDR2 YFSETQ. There are 15 residues in the CDR3.

This chain joins TRBV30 and TRBJ2-1; D remains unclear. Trimming cost V 0 bases and J 4 bases, with 7 bases left between them. Germline values: CDR1 GTSNPN, CDR2 SVGIG (reference sequence). The CDR3 runs to 13 residues. The CDR3 bases are TGTGCCTGGAGTGTTAAGGCATACAATGAGCAGTTCTTC. The encoded protein is CAWSVKAYNEQFF. Full variable domain (rest looked up from reference TRBV30 and TRBJ2-1): SQTIHQWPATLVQPVGSPLSLECTVEGTSNPNLYWYRQAAGRGLQLLFYSVGIGQISSEVPQNLSASRPQDRQFILSSKKLLLSDSGFYLCAWSVKAYNEQFFGPGTRLTVL.

The chain combines TRBV28 with TRBJ1-1, with a possible D match to TRBD1 (5 bases). CDR1 is MDHEN and CDR2 is SYDVKM in the germline V gene. The length of the CDR3 is 14 residues. V lost 5 bases and J 5 bases, leaving 15 bases between the germline ends. The CDR3 DNA follows: TGTGCCAGCAGTCCTTACTCAGGGTGGACTGAAGCTTTCTTT. It specifies CASSPYSGWTEAFF.

The chain employs TRBV30 and TRBJ1-6, with D perhaps TRBD1 (6 bases). Germline CDR1 GTSNPN, CDR2 SVGIG (reference sequence). This CDR3 is 14 amino acids long. Trimming cost V 3 bases and J 7 bases, with 13 bases left between them. CDR3 sequence: CAWRSQGSNSPLHF. The CDR3 nucleotides are TGTGCCTGGAGGTCACAGGGATCCAATTCACCCCTCCACTTT.

The V call is TRBV4-3, the J call TRBJ1-1; 7 bases are shared with TRBD1. The CDR3 contains 16 residues. The V segment lost 4 bases and the J segment 1 base; nucleotides outside the gene matches: 9. The germline CDR1 and CDR2 sequences are LGHNA and YSLEER. The CDR3 sequence: CASSREGATRNTEAFF. CDR3 sequence (DNA): TGCGCCAGCAGCCGAGAGGGGGCGACCCGGAACACTGAAGCTTTCTTT.

The genes are TRBV30 and TRBJ1-2; D not resolved. The germline V gene has CDR1 GTSNPN and CDR2 SVGIG (reference sequence). V was shortened by 3 bases and J by 8 bases, with 13 bases between the two germline ends. CDR3 size: 12 residues. The CDR3 region has the DNA TGTGCCTGGAGAGGATTTTCGGGGGGCTACACCTTC. Its translation is CAWRGFSGGYTF.

This chain uses TRBV19 with TRBJ1-4; TRBD1 matches at 8 bases. The CDR3 is 13 amino acids. Trimming removed 4 bases from V and 9 bases from J; junction bases left unmatched: 4. Germline CDR1 LNHDA, CDR2 SQIVND (reference sequence). The CDR3 loop reads CASSTQGAKKLFF. CDR3 in DNA: TGTGCCAGTAGTACCCAGGGGGCGAAAAAACTGTTTTTT.

Only a few counts were recorded for this clone. This sequence joins TRBV6-1 and TRBJ1-5, with 8 bases that match TRBD1. Germline CDR1 MNHNS, CDR2 SASEGT. The J segment lost 3 bases and the V segment lost 4 bases, leaving 8 bases of the junction unmatched. The CDR3 is 16 residues long. The CDR3 DNA is TGTGCCAGCAGTGCCCCTCACAGGGGGAACAATCAGCCCCAGCATTTT. Translating it yields CASSAPHRGNNQPQHF.

V and J are TRBV28 and TRBJ2-7; no clear D gene. Trimming took off 7 bases at V and 0 bases at J, with 16 bases between the two ends. The germline CDR1 and CDR2 sequences are MDHEN and SYDVKM. The CDR3 is 15 amino acids. The CDR3 spells CASTASPRSSYEQYF. The CDR3 nucleotides read TGTGCCAGCACCGCGTCCCCACGAAGCTCCTACGAGCAGTACTTC.

V is TRBV5-1 and J is TRBJ2-7; TRBD1 might be the D (5 bases). V was trimmed by 0 bases and J by 3 bases, leaving 13 bases between them. The CDR3 contains 15 residues. Germline V gene data show CDR1 as SGHRS and CDR2 as YFSETQ. The CDR3 nucleotides read TGCGCCAGCAGCTTGGGCCAGGGAATACTCTACGAGCAGTACTTC. This encodes CASSLGQGILYEQYF.

The V gene is TRBV5-1, the J gene TRBJ1-4, with D possibly TRBD1 on 5 matching bases. CDR1 SGHRS and CDR2 YFSETQ come from the germline V gene. The length of the CDR3 is 12 residues. V was trimmed by 5 bases and J by 8 bases, leaving 10 bases between them. CDR3 protein: CASSSDMEKLFF. DNA for the CDR3: TGCGCCAGCAGTTCGGACATGGAAAAACTGTTTTTT.

The V gene is TRBV4-3, the J gene TRBJ2-6; D could derive from TRBD1 or TRBD2 (6 bases each). The CDR3 runs 16 residues. The V end lost 0 bases, the J end lost 4 bases, and 10 bases lay between the germline ends. Germline values: CDR1 LGHNA, CDR2 YSLEER. The CDR3 protein is CASSQEWGAGANVLTF. The CDR3 nucleotides are TGCGCCAGCAGCCAAGAATGGGGGGCGGGGGCCAACGTCCTGACTTTC.

The chain employs TRBV4-1 and TRBJ1-2; TRBD1 matches at 9 bases. The germline V gene encodes CDR1 MGHRA and CDR2 YSYEKL. V lost 1 base to trimming and J lost 8 bases; unmatched junction nucleotides: 5. The CDR3 covers 14 residues. The CDR3 DNA reads as TGCGCCAGCAGCCAAGTACTGGACAGGGGAGGCTACACCTTC. Translation gives CASSQVLDRGGYTF.

The chain links TRBV19 to TRBJ1-2; 11 nucleotides agree with TRBD1. Germline V gives CDR1 LNHDA, CDR2 SQIVND (reference sequence). V lost 6 bases, J lost 6 bases, and 6 bases stayed unmatched. The CDR3 runs to 14 residues. Here the CDR3 DNA reads TGTGCCAGTAGAGGGACAGGGGGTGAGAATGGCTACACCTTC. It codes for CASRGTGGENGYTF.

This clone has only a few counts. This chain links TRBV11-2 with TRBJ2-7, with D tentatively TRBD1 or TRBD2 (7 bases each). V lost 1 base and J lost 2, with 21 bases in between. The CDR3 has 18 amino acids. Germline lookup yields CDR1 SGHAT and CDR2 FQNNGV. CDR3: CASSLVRGPGGGTYEQYF. The CDR3 region has the DNA TGTGCCAGCAGCTTAGTTCGGGGGCCAGGGGGAGGGACCTACGAGCAGTACTTC.

The chain links TRBV5-1 to TRBJ1-1; D remains unclear. Germline V gene lookup returns CDR1 SGHRS and CDR2 YFSETQ. CDR3 length: 13 residues. Trimming cost V 5 bases and J 0 bases, with 8 bases left between them. CDR3: CASRTGMNTEAFF. CDR3 nucleotides: TGCGCCAGCAGGACGGGGATGAACACTGAAGCTTTCTTT. Variable domain in full (rest from reference TRBV5-1 and TRBJ1-1): KAGVTQTPRYLIKTRGQQVTLSCSPISGHRSVSWYQQTPGQGLQFLFEYFSETQRNKGNFPGRFSGRQFSNSRSEMNVSTLELGDSALYLCASRTGMNTEAFFGQGTRLTVV.